One and the same sample provided the 10 T cell receptor beta chains below, sequenced in a study of OX40 agonist ivuxolimab in advanced cancers. Profiling relied on immunoSEQ multiplex PCR, and the TCRdb table lists in-frame clones only, not all of them. The table lists 70,000 or so clones, around 93% of them singletons. Material: CD4+ or CD8+ T cells sorted from blood, obtained in a trial of the OX40 agonist ivuxolimab. The receptors here all came from an adult with an advanced solid tumor such as melanoma, head and neck, liver or kidney cancer.

As for this clone: This sample includes further DNA sequences coding for the same CDR3. The V gene is TRBV2, the J gene TRBJ2-1, with D perhaps matching TRBD1 (5 bases). The length of the CDR3 is 11 residues. V was shortened by 2 bases and J by 10 bases, with 6 bases between the two germline ends. Germline-derived CDR1 and CDR2 are SNHLY and FYNNEI. CDR3: CASSETGEQFF. The DNA for the CDR3 is TGTGCCAGCAGTGAAACAGGCGAGCAGTTCTTC.

The J gene is TRBJ2-7, the V gene TRBV28; D gene uncertain. The CDR3 length is 13 residues. Germline V gene data show CDR1 as MDHEN and CDR2 as SYDVKM. Trimming shortened V by 5 bases and J by 0 bases, and 8 bases separated the two germline ends. In DNA, the CDR3 is TGTGCCAGCAGTAACCGGTACTCCTACGAGCAGTACTTC. Translated, it gives CASSNRYSYEQYF.

The V call is TRBV5-1, the J call TRBJ2-3; D uncertain. The length of the CDR3 is 13 residues. CDR1 SGHRS and CDR2 YFSETQ come from the germline V gene. V was trimmed by 0 bases and J by 4 bases, leaving 6 bases between them. In nucleotides, the CDR3 is TGCGCCAGCAGCTTGGAGTCTGCAGATACGCAGTATTTT. Translation gives CASSLESADTQYF.

This sequence joins TRBV10-3 and TRBJ2-3; 8 bases map to TRBD2. Germline lookup yields CDR1 ENHRY and CDR2 SYGVKD. The CDR3 loop spans 16 amino acids. The V gene end was trimmed by 5 bases and the J gene end by 2 bases; junction bases not matched to a gene: 9. The CDR3 spells CAISKLAVNFTDTQYF. The CDR3 bases are TGTGCCATCAGTAAACTAGCGGTTAATTTCACAGATACGCAGTATTTT.

The V and J genes are TRBV6-4 and TRBJ1-2, with 7 bases that match TRBD1. With 5 bases clipped from V and 5 bases from J, the junction kept 2 bases outside the gene matches. CDR3 length: 12 amino acids. CDR1 MRHNA and CDR2 SNTAGT come from the germline V gene. CDR3 amino acids: CASSNRGYGYTF. The CDR3 region has the DNA TGTGCCAGCAGTAACAGGGGATATGGCTACACCTTC.

The chain links TRBV2 to TRBJ2-1; the D is unclear. CDR1 and CDR2 (germline): SNHLY, FYNNEI. The CDR3 sequence is 12 residues long. Trimming took off 9 bases at V and 6 bases at J, with 12 bases between the two ends. DNA of the CDR3: TGTGCCAGTACTTGGGGAAGCAATGAGCAGTTCTTC. As protein: CASTWGSNEQFF.

V usage is TRBV13 and J usage is TRBJ1-4; D ambiguous. Germline CDR1 is PRHDT and CDR2 is FYEKMQ (reference sequence). V was pared by 7 bases and J by 2 bases, with 8 bases between. The CDR3 runs 13 residues. The CDR3 nucleotides read TGTGCCAGCACGAAAGGGACTAATGAAAAACTGTTTTTT. Protein sequence: CASTKGTNEKLFF. The whole variable domain, filled in from reference TRBV13 and TRBJ1-4, reads AAGVIQSPRHLIKEKRETATLKCYPIPRHDTVYWYQQGPGQDPQFLISFYEKMQSDKGSIPDRFSAQQFSDYHSELNMSSLELGDSALYFCASTKGTNEKLFFGSGTQLSVL.

V gene TRBV6-6 combines with J gene TRBJ2-2; 8 positions agree with TRBD2. The CDR3 length is 15 residues. The V segment lost 2 bases and the J segment 6 bases; nucleotides outside the gene matches: 5. CDR1 and CDR2 from the germline V gene are MNHNY and SVGAGI (reference sequence). The CDR3 region is CASSYGAGVSGELFF. CDR3 nucleotide sequence: TGTGCCAGCAGTTACGGAGCGGGAGTTTCCGGGGAGCTGTTTTTT.

The gene calls are TRBV4-3 and TRBJ2-7; D gene ambiguous. V lost 1 base and J lost 2, with 9 bases in between. CDR3 length: 14 amino acids. In germline, CDR1 is LGHNA, CDR2 YSLEER. The CDR3 nucleotides are TGCGCCAGCAGCCAAGGAGCATTTACCTACGAGCAGTACTTC. It specifies CASSQGAFTYEQYF.

This sequence joins TRBV6-4 and TRBJ1-1, with unresolved D. Per germline, CDR1 MRHNA and CDR2 SNTAGT. The CDR3 length is 13 residues. V was pared by 0 bases and J by 7 bases, with 9 bases between. CDR3 sequence reads: CASSDSPGSEAFF. CDR3 nucleotide sequence: TGTGCCAGCAGTGACTCCCCCGGGAGTGAAGCTTTCTTT.